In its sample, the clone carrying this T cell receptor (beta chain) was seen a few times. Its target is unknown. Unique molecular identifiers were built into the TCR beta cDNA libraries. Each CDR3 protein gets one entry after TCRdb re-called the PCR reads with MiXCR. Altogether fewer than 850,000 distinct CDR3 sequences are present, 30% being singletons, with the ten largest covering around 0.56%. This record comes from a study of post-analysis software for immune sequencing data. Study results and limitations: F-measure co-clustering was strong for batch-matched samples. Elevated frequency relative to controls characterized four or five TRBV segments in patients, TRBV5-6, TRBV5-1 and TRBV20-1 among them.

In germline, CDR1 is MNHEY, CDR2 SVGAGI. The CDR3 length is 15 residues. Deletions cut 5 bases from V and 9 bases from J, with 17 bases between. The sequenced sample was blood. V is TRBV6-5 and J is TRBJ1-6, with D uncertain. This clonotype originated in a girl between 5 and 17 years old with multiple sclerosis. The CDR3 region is CASSVNGLAISPLHF. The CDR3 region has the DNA TGTGCCAGCAGTGTGAACGGGCTGGCGATTTCACCCCTCCACTTT.